The subject of this entry is one T cell receptor (beta chain). Its target is unknown. This sample was included in a study of regulatory T cells in long-lasting Graves disease. Whole-study results and caveats: TRBV28, TRBJ1-2 and TRBJ2-5 were segments that persistent disease favored. Less diverse TCR repertoires were seen in persistent Graves' patients than in newly diagnosed ones. Sample size, which was small, may have reduced accuracy.

As for time point: persistent/refractory GD, antithyroid drugs over 5 years with positive TRAb. Preparation of the TCR library used RNA extracted from PBMCs. Enrollment of patients was through an endocrinology department in Xi'an, China. Arm-PCR of CDR3 regions and iRepertoire HTBI primers were used to build TCR beta libraries. TCRdb reprocessed the multiplex PCR reads with MiXCR, giving one entry per CDR3 protein. The sample records roughly 450,000 distinct CDR3 sequences, around 20% being singletons. The CDR3 is 18 amino acids. Trimming took 3 bases from V and 3 from J; bases not matched to a gene: 13. CDR1 and CDR2 (germline): GTSNPN, SVGIG (reference sequence).

This clonotype was sampled from a female donor with Graves disease. The chain has TRBV30 and TRBJ1-6; 8 bases are shared with TRBD1. The sequencing used peripheral blood mononuclear cells (PBMCs), collected when the disease was refractory, from a patient treated with antithyroid drugs. As DNA, the CDR3 is TGTGCCTGGAGCCCGATCCGGACAGGGTCCCTCTATAATTCACCCCTCCACTTT. Translated, it gives CAWSPIRTGSLYNSPLHF.